The 32 T cell receptor beta chains below were found in one sample sequenced in a study of beta chain features in type 1 diabetes. Study-wide results and limits: Shortening that was moderate but significant affected the TCRB CDR3s of Type 1 diabetes patients in all four CD4+ subsets.

Their target antigens are unknown. As every portion of the isolated RNA was reverse transcribed, the sequencing read expressed TCRB transcripts. TCRdb's copy holds only in-frame clones and misses some; the assay was immunoSEQ multiplex PCR. The table records over 150,000 clones, approximately 9% of them present only once. The sequenced sample was central memory CD4+ T cells from blood. These receptors all stem from a young woman with type 1 diabetes.

This clone appeared a few times. The chain is built from TRBV2 and TRBJ1-2; TRBD1 aligns across 7 bases. Germline-derived CDR1 and CDR2 are SNHLY and FYNNEI. CDR3 length: 13 residues. V dropped 6 bases and J dropped 8; count of bases not matched to a gene: 9. The CDR3 is CASRSQGIWGYTF. Here the CDR3 DNA reads TGTGCCAGCAGGTCACAGGGGATATGGGGCTACACCTTC.

The J gene is TRBJ2-3, the V gene TRBV5-1, with 8 bases identical to TRBD1. The CDR3 sequence is 13 residues long. From germline, CDR1 is SGHRS and CDR2 YFSETQ. V lost 5 bases to trimming and J lost 2 bases; unmatched junction nucleotides: 1. The CDR3 sequence: CASRDRDTDTQYF. In DNA, the CDR3 is TGCGCCAGCAGGGACAGGGACACAGATACGCAGTATTTT.

The chain is built from TRBV29-1 and TRBJ2-1; possible D gene TRBD2, 5 bases. CDR1 is SQVTM and CDR2 is ANQGSEA in the germline V gene. Trimming took 4 bases from V and 6 from J, leaving 10 bases between them. The CDR3 sequence is 12 residues long. The CDR3: CSVGLNSNEQFF. CDR3 DNA sequence: TGCAGCGTTGGACTAAATTCCAATGAGCAGTTCTTC.

V and J are TRBV11-2 and TRBJ2-5; D possibly corresponds to TRBD1 (5 bases). Germline CDR1 is SGHAT and CDR2 is FQNNGV. The CDR3 length is 16 residues. V was trimmed by 7 bases and J by 1 base, leaving 19 bases between them. CDR3: CASTQGAAHRQETQYF. CDR3 DNA sequence: TGTGCCAGCACCCAAGGGGCGGCTCACCGCCAAGAGACCCAGTACTTC.

There are a few counts of this clone. This chain links TRBV18 with TRBJ1-5; D is unresolved. Trimming removed 2 bases at V and 6 bases at J, with 11 bases between. The CDR3 spans 14 residues. Germline CDR1 KGHSH, CDR2 LQKENI. In DNA form, the CDR3 reads TGTGCCAGCTCACCAGGAGGCTCCAGTCAGCCCCAGCATTTT. Translated: CASSPGGSSQPQHF.

There are a few counts of this clone. This sequence joins TRBV6-6 and TRBJ1-5, with D maybe TRBD1 (5 bases). Germline V CDR1 and CDR2: MNHNY, SVGAGI (reference sequence). The CDR3 runs to 15 residues. Trimming stripped 5 bases from V and 0 bases from J, with 11 bases between. CDR3 bases: TGTGCCAGCAGTGGTACAGGTAATAGCAATCAGCCCCAGCATTTT. Amino acid sequence: CASSGTGNSNQPQHF.

This clone showed up just a few times. V and J are TRBV19 and TRBJ1-4; a weak D match, TRBD1 (5 bases). The CDR3 runs to 13 residues. CDR1 and CDR2 from the germline V gene are LNHDA and SQIVND (reference sequence). V shed 8 bases and J shed 7 bases, with 14 bases lying between them. The CDR3 region has the DNA TGTGCCAGTGGTCGAGACAGAGGTGAAAAACTGTTTTTT. Translation gives CASGRDRGEKLFF.

As DNA, the CDR3 is TGTGCCCGCAAAGGGGTAGCGGGAACGGGCGAGCAGTACTTC. Its protein is CARKGVAGTGEQYF. V is TRBV30 and J is TRBJ2-7, with 8 bases lining up with TRBD2. The CDR3 extends over 14 amino acids. Per germline, CDR1 GTSNPN and CDR2 SVGIG (reference sequence). J lost 6 bases, V lost 8 bases, and 15 bases had no gene match.

J is TRBJ2-1 and V is TRBV19; 7 bases line up with TRBD2. V trimming: 7 bases; J trimming: 6 bases; junction bases outside the gene matches: 9. The length of the CDR3 is 14 residues. Germline loops: CDR1 LNHDA, CDR2 SQIVND (reference sequence). DNA for the CDR3: TGTGCCAGTAAGTCAGGCGGGAGTGTCAATGAGCAGTTCTTC. It translates to CASKSGGSVNEQFF.

This chain uses TRBV11-2 with TRBJ1-3, with 7 bases that match TRBD1. V was pared by 5 bases and J by 0 bases, with 7 bases of the junction left unmatched. The CDR3 extends over 16 amino acids. Germline assignment: CDR1 SGHAT and CDR2 FQNNGV. This CDR3 is CASSRTTGFSGNTIYF. CDR3 DNA: TGTGCCAGCAGCCGCACGACAGGGTTCTCTGGAAACACCATATATTTT.

The gene calls are TRBV6-5 and TRBJ1-3, with a tentative D call TRBD1 (5 bases). The CDR3 extends over 13 amino acids. V lost 6 bases, J lost 1 base, and 7 bases lay in between. In germline, CDR1 is MNHEY, CDR2 SVGAGI. The CDR3 reads CASSGGSGNTIYF. Here the CDR3 DNA reads TGTGCCAGCAGCGGGGGGTCTGGAAACACCATATATTTT.

The table lists this clone with a few counts. The CDR3 spells CASSPRARNEQFF. For the CDR3, the DNA is TGTGCCAGCAGCCCCCGTGCGCGGAATGAGCAGTTCTTC. The J gene is TRBJ2-1, the V gene TRBV5-8; D call uncertain. The CDR3 is made up of 13 amino acids. CDR1 is SGHTS and CDR2 is YDEGEE in the germline V gene. The germline V and J ends were trimmed by 4 bases and 7 bases, with 12 bases remaining between them.

This clone was detected only a few times. The V call is TRBV9, the J call TRBJ2-2; D possibly corresponds to TRBD1 (5 bases). V gave up 6 bases and J gave up 6 bases, with 9 bases separating them. The CDR3 loop spans 12 amino acids. The V gene's germline CDR1 is SGDLS and CDR2 YYNGEE. The CDR3 region is CASTPGSGELFF. The CDR3 DNA reads as TGTGCCAGCACCCCAGGGTCCGGGGAGCTGTTTTTT.

In this sample, this clone turned up a few times. The chain carries TRBV4-3 and TRBJ2-2, with 7 bases identical to TRBD2. Germline CDR1 LGHNA, CDR2 YSLEER. This CDR3 has 16 amino acids. V lost 0 bases and J lost 7; bases outside the gene matches: 8. The CDR3 is CASSQESSGGFGELFF. The CDR3, as DNA: TGCGCCAGCAGCCAAGAATCTAGCGGAGGGTTCGGGGAGCTGTTTTTT.

The chain is built from TRBV7-2 and TRBJ2-2; D is possibly TRBD1 (5 bases). The CDR3 has 13 residues. Germline CDR1 and CDR2: SGHTA and FQGNSA. V was shortened by 5 bases and J by 5 bases, with 9 bases between the two germline ends. The CDR3 sequence: CASSAPGTGELFF. The CDR3 DNA is TGTGCCAGCAGCGCCCCAGGGACCGGGGAGCTGTTTTTT.

Points on this clone: A much larger clone sits a single nucleotide away, making a read error possible. The rearrangement links TRBV5-8 to TRBJ2-1, with 10 bases lining up with TRBD2. Trimming removed 0 bases from V and 3 bases from J; junction bases left unmatched: 0. CDR1 and CDR2 (germline): SGHTS, YDEGEE. The CDR3 is made up of 15 amino acids. The DNA of the CDR3 is TGTGCCAGCAGCTTGGGGACTAGCGGCTACAATGAGCAGTTCTTC. Translated, it gives CASSLGTSGYNEQFF.

V gene TRBV7-2 combines with J gene TRBJ2-2; the D is unclear. The CDR3 contains 16 residues. V lost 2 bases and J lost 0, with 10 bases in between. Germline V gene sequence: CDR1 SGHTA, CDR2 FQGNSA. The chain's CDR3 is CASSLYAPANTGELFF. The CDR3 DNA reads as TGTGCCAGCAGCTTATATGCTCCAGCGAACACCGGGGAGCTGTTTTTT.

The rearrangement uses TRBV2 and TRBJ2-6, with 7 nucleotides matching TRBD1. CDR3 size: 16 residues. Trimming took 8 bases from V and 0 from J; bases not matched to a gene: 7. Per the germline V gene, CDR1 is SNHLY and CDR2 is FYNNEI. This CDR3 reads CASGGQASSGANVLTF. As DNA, the CDR3 is TGTGCCAGCGGCGGACAGGCGAGCTCTGGGGCCAACGTCCTGACTTTC.

The rearrangement joins TRBV30 to TRBJ2-7; possibly TRBD1 for D (5 bases). CDR1 GTSNPN and CDR2 SVGIG come from the germline V gene (reference sequence). The CDR3 consists of 11 residues. V shed 7 bases and J shed 4 bases, with 11 bases lying between them. In DNA, the CDR3 is TGTGCCTTCGAGACAGCATACGAGCAGTACTTC. This translates into CAFETAYEQYF. The full variable domain, its missing parts supplied by reference TRBV30 and TRBJ2-7, is SQTIHQWPATLVQPVGSPLSLECTVEGTSNPNLYWYRQAAGRGLQLLFYSVGIGQISSEVPQNLSASRPQDRQFILSSKKLLLSDSGFYLCAFETAYEQYFGPGTRLTVT.

The chain links TRBV2 to TRBJ2-5; TRBD1 might be the D (6 bases). Per germline, CDR1 SNHLY and CDR2 FYNNEI. This CDR3 has 14 amino acids. Trimming pared 6 bases from V and 1 base from J, leaving 12 bases between. The CDR3 DNA reads as TGTGCCAGCAGCGCCGGGACACCCCAAGAGACCCAGTACTTC. Translation: CASSAGTPQETQYF.

This clone was counted a few times. The V gene is TRBV4-3, the J gene TRBJ2-3; 11 nucleotides match TRBD2. CDR1 LGHNA and CDR2 YSLEER come from the germline V gene. This CDR3 contains 17 residues. The J segment lost 3 bases and the V segment lost 4 bases, leaving 9 bases of the junction unmatched. CDR3 in amino acids: CASSPGELAGVTDTQYF. CDR3 sequence (DNA): TGCGCCAGCAGCCCAGGGGAACTAGCGGGGGTAACAGATACGCAGTATTTT.

V gene TRBV6-6 combines with J gene TRBJ1-5; 7 nucleotides line up with TRBD1. The length of the CDR3 is 14 residues. Germline V gives CDR1 MNHNY, CDR2 SVGAGI (reference sequence). With 5 bases clipped from V and 5 bases from J, the junction kept 6 bases outside the gene matches. CDR3 sequence reads: CASSRDSEYQPQHF. For the CDR3, the DNA is TGTGCCAGCAGTCGGGACAGCGAGTATCAGCCCCAGCATTTT.

This clone was detected a few times. The chain combines TRBV21-1 with TRBJ1-1; the table's D call TRBD1 went unverified against the DNA. TRBV21-1 is given as a pseudogene. The length of the CDR3 is 13 residues. The CDR3 protein is CASSKAGFTEAFF. Here the CDR3 DNA reads TGTGCCAGCAGCAAAGCGGGCTTCACTGAAGCTTTCTTT.

This clone was found a few times. CDR3 sequence (DNA): TGTGCCAGCAGCCCCGGGACAGGGTTTACAGATACGCAGTATTTT. Residues: CASSPGTGFTDTQYF. The chain is built from TRBV11-2 and TRBJ2-3; 9 positions agree with TRBD1. Trimming removed 5 bases from V and 3 bases from J; junction bases left unmatched: 6. The CDR3 extends over 15 amino acids. The V gene's germline CDR1 is SGHAT and CDR2 FQNNGV.

This clone has more than one count but fewer than ten. The same CDR3 also results from other DNA sequences found in this sample. The chain employs TRBV7-2 and TRBJ2-1, with 9 bases that match TRBD1. V gave up 3 bases and J gave up 0 bases; unmatched junction bases: 0. The V gene's germline CDR1 is SGHTA and CDR2 FQGNSA. The CDR3 extends over 15 amino acids. CDR3 nucleotides: TGTGCCAGCAGCTTGGGACAGGGCTCCTACAATGAGCAGTTCTTC. Protein product: CASSLGQGSYNEQFF.

This clone was seen only a few times. The chain recombines TRBV19 with TRBJ2-1; D ambiguous. Germline CDR1 reads LNHDA; CDR2 reads SQIVND (reference sequence). With 7 bases removed from V and 0 bases from J, the gap between germline ends came to 7 bases. This CDR3 is 13 amino acids long. This CDR3 is CASKENSYNEQFF. CDR3 nucleotides: TGTGCCAGTAAAGAGAACTCCTACAATGAGCAGTTCTTC. Together with reference TRBV19 and TRBJ2-1, the CDR3 gives the full variable domain: DGGITQSPKYLFRKEGQNVTLSCEQNLNHDAMYWYRQDPGQGLRLIYYSQIVNDFQKGDIAEGYSVSREKKESFPLTVTSAQKNPTAFYLCASKENSYNEQFFGPGTRLTVL.

The gene calls are TRBV15 and TRBJ2-7; 13 bases agree with TRBD2. CDR1 LNHNV and CDR2 YYDKDF come from the germline V gene (reference sequence). V shed 0 bases and J 4 bases; nucleotides not matched to a gene: 3. The CDR3 has 16 amino acids. CDR3 sequence reads: CATSREGTSGAYEQYF. The CDR3 nucleotides are TGTGCCACCAGCAGAGAGGGGACTAGCGGGGCTTACGAGCAGTACTTC.

The V gene is TRBV15, the J gene TRBJ1-5, with a weak D call TRBD1 (5 bases). The germline CDR1 and CDR2 sequences are LNHNV and YYDKDF (reference sequence). The CDR3 is 13 residues long. V gave up 1 base and J gave up 7 bases, with 8 bases separating them. CDR3 sequence reads: CATSRAGRQPQHF. The CDR3 coding sequence is TGTGCCACCAGCAGAGCAGGGCGGCAGCCCCAGCATTTT.

This clone was found many times. This sequence joins TRBV18 and TRBJ2-1; 8 nucleotides line up with TRBD1. V shed 3 bases and J 9 bases; nucleotides not matched to a gene: 4. This CDR3 is 13 amino acids long. Germline V gives CDR1 KGHSH, CDR2 LQKENI. This chain's CDR3 is CASSPDREAEQFF. The CDR3 DNA is TGTGCCAGCTCACCGGACAGGGAGGCTGAGCAGTTCTTC.

This clone was seen only a few times. The rearrangement links TRBV29-1 to TRBJ1-1, with TRBD1 matching 8 bases. V dropped 6 bases and J dropped 5; count of bases not matched to a gene: 5. In germline, CDR1 is SQVTM, CDR2 ANQGSEA. This CDR3 has 12 amino acids. In DNA, the CDR3 is TGCAGCGTACAGGGGGATAGGACTGAAGCTTTCTTT. Protein: CSVQGDRTEAFF.

To note about this clone: Additional DNA sequences in this sample encode the identical CDR3. The chain recombines TRBV5-6 with TRBJ2-7; 8 bases align to TRBD2. The CDR3 covers 15 residues. V shed 0 bases, J shed 0 bases, and the junction held 2 bases outside the gene matches. Germline CDR1 SGHDT, CDR2 YYEEEE. The CDR3 DNA is TGTGCCAGCAGCTTGGTAGCGGGGAACTCCTACGAGCAGTACTTC. It translates to CASSLVAGNSYEQYF.

The table lists this clone with a few counts. The chain uses TRBV28 and TRBJ2-7; 7 bases line up with TRBD2. The CDR3 contains 13 residues. The V segment lost 7 bases and the J segment 6 bases; nucleotides outside the gene matches: 9. CDR1 MDHEN and CDR2 SYDVKM come from the germline V gene. CDR3 sequence reads: CASTPGPGGEQYF. The CDR3 DNA is TGTGCCAGCACACCGGGGCCGGGGGGCGAGCAGTACTTC.